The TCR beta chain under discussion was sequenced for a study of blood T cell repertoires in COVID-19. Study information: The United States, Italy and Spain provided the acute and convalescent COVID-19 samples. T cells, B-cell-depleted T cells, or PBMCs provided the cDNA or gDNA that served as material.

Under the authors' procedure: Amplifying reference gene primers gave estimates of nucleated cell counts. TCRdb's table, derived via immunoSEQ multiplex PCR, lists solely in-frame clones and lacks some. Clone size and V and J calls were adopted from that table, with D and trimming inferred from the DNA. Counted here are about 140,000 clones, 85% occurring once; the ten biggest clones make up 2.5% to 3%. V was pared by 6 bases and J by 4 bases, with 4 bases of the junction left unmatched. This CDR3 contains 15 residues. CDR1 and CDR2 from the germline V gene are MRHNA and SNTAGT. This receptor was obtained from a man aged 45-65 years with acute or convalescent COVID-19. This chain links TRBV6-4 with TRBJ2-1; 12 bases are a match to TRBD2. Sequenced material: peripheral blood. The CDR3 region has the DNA TGTGCCAGCAGGATGACTAGCGGGGGTTACAATGAGCAGTTCTTC. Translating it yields CASRMTSGGYNEQFF.